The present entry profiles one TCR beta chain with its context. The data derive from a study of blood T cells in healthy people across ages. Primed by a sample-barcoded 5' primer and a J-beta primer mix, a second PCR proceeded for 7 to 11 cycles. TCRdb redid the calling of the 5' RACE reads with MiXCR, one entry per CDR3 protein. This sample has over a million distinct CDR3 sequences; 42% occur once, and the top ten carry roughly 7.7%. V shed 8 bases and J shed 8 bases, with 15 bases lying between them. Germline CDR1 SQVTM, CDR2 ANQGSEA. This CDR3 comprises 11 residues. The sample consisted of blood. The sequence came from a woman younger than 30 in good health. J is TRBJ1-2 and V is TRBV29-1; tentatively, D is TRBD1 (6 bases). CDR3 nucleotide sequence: TGCAGCCTCGGGGGGCCCTCAGGCTACACCTTC. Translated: CSLGGPSGYTF.